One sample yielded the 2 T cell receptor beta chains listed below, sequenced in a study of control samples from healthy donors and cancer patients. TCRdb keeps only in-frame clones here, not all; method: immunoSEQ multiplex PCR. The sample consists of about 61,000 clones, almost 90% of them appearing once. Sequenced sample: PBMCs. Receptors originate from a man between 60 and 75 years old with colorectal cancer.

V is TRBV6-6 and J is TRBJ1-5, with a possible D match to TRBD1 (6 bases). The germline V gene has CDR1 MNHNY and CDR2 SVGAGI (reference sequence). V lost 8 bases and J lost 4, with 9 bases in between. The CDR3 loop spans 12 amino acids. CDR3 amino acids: CASAQGNQPQHF. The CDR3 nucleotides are TGTGCCAGCGCCCAGGGGAATCAGCCCCAGCATTTT.

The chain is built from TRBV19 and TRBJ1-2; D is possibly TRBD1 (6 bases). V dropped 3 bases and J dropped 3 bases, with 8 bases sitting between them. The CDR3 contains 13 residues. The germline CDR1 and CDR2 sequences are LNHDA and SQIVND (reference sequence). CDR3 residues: CASSMDRYYGYTF. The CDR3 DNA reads TGTGCCAGTAGTATGGACAGATACTATGGCTACACCTTC. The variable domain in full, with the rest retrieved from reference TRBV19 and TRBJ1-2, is DGGITQSPKYLFRKEGQNVTLSCEQNLNHDAMYWYRQDPGQGLRLIYYSQIVNDFQKGDIAEGYSVSREKKESFPLTVTSAQKNPTAFYLCASSMDRYYGYTFGSGTRLTVV.